These 25 T cell receptor beta chains were sequenced from one sample in a study of yellow fever vaccine responses in identical twins. MiXCR was run by TCRdb on the RT-PCR reads, yielding one entry per CDR3 protein. This sample has over 250 distinct CDR3 sequences, with about 74% found just once. The sample consisted of T cells from blood (PBMCs), unsorted or a sorted subset (not recorded which), taken before or after yellow fever vaccination (not recorded which). These receptors were obtained from a woman aged 18-35 years who received the yellow fever vaccine.

The rearrangement links TRBV2 to TRBJ2-5; D is perhaps TRBD1 or TRBD2 (5 bases each). This CDR3 has 12 residues. V dropped 0 bases and J dropped 11 bases, with 10 bases sitting between them. CDR1 is SNHLY, CDR2 FYNNEI, per germline. The CDR3 is CASSEATGPQYF. DNA of the CDR3: TGTGCCAGCAGTGAAGCGACGGGACCACAGTACTTC.

V usage is TRBV15 and J usage is TRBJ1-6; D not resolved. The CDR3 contains 12 residues. V shed 8 bases and J shed 7 bases, with 9 bases lying between them. Germline V gives CDR1 LNHNV, CDR2 YYDKDF (reference sequence). For the CDR3, the DNA is TGTGCCACCTCCACGCAGAATTCACCCCTCCACTTT. Its translation: CATSTQNSPLHF.

The sample holds one count of this clonotype. The rearrangement joins TRBV6-1 to TRBJ1-1; D is ambiguous. This CDR3 is built from 13 residues. V gave up 2 bases and J gave up 1 base, with 5 bases separating them. CDR1 MNHNS and CDR2 SASEGT come from the germline V gene. The CDR3 DNA follows: TGTGCCAGCAGTGAAAGAGAGAACACTGAAGCTTTCTTT. It specifies CASSERENTEAFF.

The chain employs TRBV10-1 and TRBJ2-1, with TRBD1 matching 7 bases. This CDR3 contains 13 residues. Per germline, CDR1 WNHNN and CDR2 SYGVQD (reference sequence). V lost 4 bases and J lost 7; bases outside the gene matches: 4. Here the CDR3 reads CASSAGQDNEQFF. The CDR3 bases are TGCGCCAGCAGTGCTGGACAGGATAATGAGCAGTTCTTC.

The J gene is TRBJ1-1, the V gene TRBV6-4, with D unclear. The CDR3 is 14 amino acids. Trimming stripped 4 bases from V and 4 bases from J, with 13 bases between. Germline CDR1 reads MRHNA; CDR2 reads SNTAGT. CDR3 region: CASSVSSRGTEAFF. The CDR3 bases are TGTGCCAGCAGTGTCAGTTCGCGGGGCACTGAAGCTTTCTTT.

This chain uses TRBV6-4 with TRBJ2-1; 14 bases map to TRBD2. V shed 0 bases and J 8 bases; nucleotides not matched to a gene: 3. Germline values: CDR1 MRHNA, CDR2 SNTAGT. The CDR3 loop spans 16 amino acids. CDR3 sequence (DNA): TGTGCCAGCAGTGACTCCGGGACTAGCGGGGGCTATGAGCAGTTCTTC. This codes for CASSDSGTSGGYEQFF.

The genes are TRBV5-4 and TRBJ1-2; D not resolved. Germline V gene sequence: CDR1 SGHNT, CDR2 YYREEE (reference sequence). This CDR3 is built from 12 residues. V lost 2 bases and J lost 5, with 7 bases in between. The CDR3 DNA sequence: TGTGCCAGCAGCTTCGACAAGTATGGCTACACCTTC. Its translation: CASSFDKYGYTF.

V usage is TRBV6-1 and J usage is TRBJ2-2, with D possibly matching TRBD1 (5 bases). The CDR3 loop spans 15 amino acids. Between the trimmed V and J ends, which lost 6 bases and 4 bases, there was a span of 15 bases. The germline CDR1 and CDR2 sequences are MNHNS and SASEGT. DNA of the CDR3: TGTGCCAGCAGACGGACAAGTCCGAGCACCGGGGAGCTGTTTTTT. It specifies CASRRTSPSTGELFF.

CDR3 DNA: TGTGCCAGCAGCGAGTCCCCGGGACCACGAGCCGGGGAGCTGTTTTTT. Its protein product is CASSESPGPRAGELFF. The chain employs TRBV7-6 and TRBJ2-2; D may correspond to TRBD1 or TRBD2 (5 bases each). The CDR3 sequence is 16 residues long. V was clipped by 5 bases and J by 6 bases, with 19 bases between them. Germline V gene lookup returns CDR1 SGHVS and CDR2 FNYEAQ.

The DNA for the CDR3 is TGTGCCACCAACGACAGGGTGAACACTGAAGCTTTCTTT. Translated: CATNDRVNTEAFF. This chain links TRBV24-1 with TRBJ1-1; 7 bases are a match to TRBD1. This CDR3 region has 13 residues. Per germline, CDR1 KGHDR and CDR2 SFDVKD. V lost 8 bases to trimming and J lost 0 bases; unmatched junction nucleotides: 2.

The chain links TRBV7-7 to TRBJ2-3; 11 bases are a match to TRBD2. The junction had 6 bases not matched to a gene; V was cut back by 5 bases and J by 5 bases. CDR1 and CDR2 from the germline V gene are SSHAT and FNYEAQ (reference sequence). CDR3 length equals 15 residues. The CDR3 here is CASSHGTSGLDTQYF. The CDR3 DNA sequence: TGTGCCAGCAGCCACGGGACTAGCGGATTAGATACGCAGTATTTT.

The chain couples TRBV7-6 to TRBJ1-5; D gene unclear. The CDR3 contains 13 residues. Germline CDR1 and CDR2: SGHVS and FNYEAQ. V lost 5 bases to trimming and J lost 4 bases, with 9 bases between them. The CDR3 loop reads CASSPTENQPQHF. The CDR3 nucleotides read TGTGCCAGCAGCCCTACCGAGAATCAGCCCCAGCATTTT.

The V gene is TRBV4-1, the J gene TRBJ1-1; 8 nucleotides line up with TRBD1. Germline-derived CDR1 and CDR2 are MGHRA and YSYEKL. The CDR3 extends over 14 amino acids. The ends lost 9 bases at V and 0 bases at J; junction bases unmatched: 6. The CDR3 is CARGTGAMNTEAFF. The CDR3 coding sequence is TGCGCCAGAGGGACAGGCGCCATGAACACTGAAGCTTTCTTT.

V usage is TRBV10-3 and J usage is TRBJ1-2, with D possibly TRBD1 on 6 matching bases. Germline loops: CDR1 ENHRY, CDR2 SYGVKD. CDR3 size: 14 residues. Trimming removed 5 bases at V and 2 bases at J, with 12 bases between. CDR3 protein: CAISWDGTNYGYTF. CDR3 DNA sequence: TGTGCCATCAGTTGGGACGGGACAAACTATGGCTACACCTTC.

This clonotype was recorded once. The chain employs TRBV5-4 and TRBJ2-2; maybe TRBD1 (5 bases). The CDR3 is 13 amino acids. Trimming pared 0 bases from V and 8 bases from J, leaving 8 bases between. Germline CDR1 reads SGHNT; CDR2 reads YYREEE (reference sequence). CDR3 in DNA: TGTGCCAGCAGCTTGGTTGGGGCGGGGGAGCTGTTTTTT. This gives the protein CASSLVGAGELFF.

V usage is TRBV4-1 and J usage is TRBJ2-1, with 10 bases matching TRBD2. The CDR3 loop spans 16 amino acids. The germline gives CDR1 MGHRA, CDR2 YSYEKL. J gave up 8 bases and V 0 bases, and 7 bases lay outside the gene matches. As DNA, the CDR3 is TGCGCCAGCAGCCAAGATCCTAGCGGGAGATACGATGAGCAGTTCTTC. It specifies CASSQDPSGRYDEQFF.

J is TRBJ2-1 and V is TRBV4-1; 10 positions agree with TRBD2. The CDR3 length is 15 residues. Trimming took 4 bases from V and 8 from J; bases not matched to a gene: 8. Per the germline V gene, CDR1 is MGHRA and CDR2 is YSYEKL. CDR3 sequence (DNA): TGCGCCAGCAGCCCCAGCGGGGGGGCCAGGTATGAGCAGTTCTTC. Protein sequence: CASSPSGGARYEQFF.

The chain has TRBV20-1 and TRBJ2-1; 8 bases match TRBD2. The CDR3 totals 14 residues. J lost 6 bases, V lost 7 bases, and 11 bases had no gene match. Germline V gene lookup returns CDR1 DFQATT and CDR2 SNEGSKA (reference sequence). The CDR3 bases are TGCAGTGGGGCGCCGGGACTAGGTGGCAATGAGCAGTTCTTC. Its protein is CSGAPGLGGNEQFF.

This clonotype is a singleton in its sample. The chain has TRBV11-1 and TRBJ2-3; D remains unclear. The CDR3 has 16 amino acids. Germline values: CDR1 SGHAT, CDR2 FQDESV (reference sequence). Between the trimmed V and J ends, which lost 2 bases and 1 base, there was a span of 13 bases. CDR3 in amino acids: CASSLQGYSGTDTQYF. In DNA, the CDR3 is TGTGCCAGCAGCTTACAAGGGTATTCGGGCACAGATACGCAGTATTTT.

The rearrangement joins TRBV7-9 to TRBJ1-3; 8 bases fit TRBD1. Per the germline V gene, CDR1 is SEHNR and CDR2 is FQNEAQ (reference sequence). The CDR3 contains 17 residues. Trimming at V came to 2 bases and at J to 7 bases, leaving 13 bases not matched to a gene. The chain's CDR3 is CASSLQGQDERGNTIYF. The CDR3 nucleotides are TGTGCCAGCAGCTTACAGGGACAGGATGAGCGTGGGAACACCATATATTTT. The variable domain in full, with the rest retrieved from reference TRBV7-9 and TRBJ1-3, is DTGVSQNPRHKITKRGQNVTFRCDPISEHNRLYWYRQTLGQGPEFLTYFQNEAQLEKSRLLSDRFSAERPKGSFSTLEIQRTEQGDSAMYLCASSLQGQDERGNTIYFGEGSWLTVV.

This clonotype counts as hyperexpanded (1% or more). This chain connects TRBV23-1 to TRBJ1-2; D call uncertain. TRBV23-1 is recorded as an ORF, its role being uncertain. Trimming removed 0 bases at V and 2 bases at J, with 13 bases between. This CDR3 has 16 residues. The chain's CDR3 is CASSQSETSKNYGYTF. CDR3 sequence (DNA): TGCGCCAGCAGTCAATCGGAGACATCTAAAAACTATGGCTACACCTTC.

V and J are TRBV10-3 and TRBJ1-3, with 9 bases identical to TRBD1. This CDR3 region has 13 residues. Germline assignment: CDR1 ENHRY and CDR2 SYGVKD. The V segment lost 7 bases and the J segment 8 bases; nucleotides outside the gene matches: 6. The CDR3 sequence: CAITTDRGDTIYF. CDR3 bases: TGTGCCATCACCACAGACAGGGGGGACACCATATATTTT.

The chain combines TRBV5-5 with TRBJ1-5; no clear D gene. This CDR3 has 14 residues. Germline loops: CDR1 SGHKS, CDR2 YYEKEE (reference sequence). The V gene lost 1 base and the J gene lost 4 bases, with 9 bases spanning the gap. CDR3 in DNA: TGTGCCAGCAGCTTGAGCGATGAGAATCAGCCCCAGCATTTT. Protein: CASSLSDENQPQHF.

This clonotype is deemed hyperexpanded (1% or more). J is TRBJ1-5 and V is TRBV19; D perhaps matches TRBD1 (5 bases). Trimming pared 2 bases from V and 2 bases from J, leaving 7 bases between. CDR1 and CDR2 from the germline V gene are LNHDA and SQIVND (reference sequence). The CDR3 length is 14 residues. The CDR3 sequence is CASSIRDGNQPQHF. The DNA for the CDR3 is TGTGCCAGTAGTATAAGGGACGGCAATCAGCCCCAGCATTTT.

The chain joins TRBV5-1 to TRBJ1-2; a possible D gene is TRBD1 (5 bases). V gave up 0 bases and J gave up 4 bases, with 7 bases separating them. The germline V gene has CDR1 SGHRS and CDR2 YFSETQ. CDR3 length: 13 residues. The CDR3 DNA is TGCGCCAGCAGCTTGGGGACACCCTATGGCTACACCTTC. This gives the protein CASSLGTPYGYTF.